This T cell receptor (beta chain) was sequenced for a study of cytomegalovirus exposure and HLA in healthy donors. Whole-study results and caveats: Fewer N-insertions (relative to the approximately 700-donor mean) were reportedly seen in an Asian-associated ancestry cluster in a later analysis. Most TCR beta V segments were productive about 90% or about 30% of the time in an earlier analysis. Later genetic work tied a missense DCLRE1C variant to beta-chain V and J trimming.

On this clone: Its antigen is unidentified.

Amplification used 60 Vbeta primers and 13 Jbeta primers. TCRdb keeps only in-frame clones here, not all; method: immunoSEQ multiplex PCR. The table records 70,000 to 95,000 clones, around 78% of them present only once. The CDR3 is 15 amino acids. Trimming stripped 2 bases from V and 2 bases from J, with 10 bases between. The V gene's germline CDR1 is MNHNY and CDR2 SVGAGI (reference sequence). This clonotype was sampled from a man in his forties in good health and CMV-seronegative. The genes are TRBV6-6 and TRBJ2-1; weak D call: TRBD1 (5 bases). Sequenced material: PBMCs. CDR3 amino acids: CASSYNQGTYNEQFF. In DNA form, the CDR3 reads TGTGCCAGCAGTTACAATCAGGGAACCTACAATGAGCAGTTCTTC.